These 10 T cell receptor beta chains were sequenced from one sample in a study of cytomegalovirus exposure and HLA in healthy donors (dated by TCRdb to 2016 to 2017). The library was prepared using the immunoSEQ multiplex PCR assay. The multiplex PCR relied on a mix of 60 forward primers for TCR Vbeta segments and 13 reverse primers for TCR Jbeta segments. In its TCRdb copy, this immuneACCESS table keeps in-frame sequences only and misses some clones. Where compared with another copy, unresolved V genes explain less than half of these, and the others have no known cause. This sample holds 100,000 to 150,000 clones; 65% to 75% were observed only once. In total, the top ten clones hold less than 7% of the sample. Source material: PBMCs. The receptors here all came from a woman aged 50 to 60 in good health and CMV-seropositive.

The CDR3 DNA follows: TGTGCCAGCAGCTTATCCCTCGGGACAGGGCGTCAGCCCCAGCATTTT. Translation: CASSLSLGTGRQPQHF. This chain joins TRBV7-9 and TRBJ1-5; 9 bases agree with TRBD1. Germline-derived CDR1 and CDR2 are SEHNR and FQNEAQ (reference sequence). V dropped 2 bases and J dropped 6; count of bases not matched to a gene: 8. CDR3 length: 16 amino acids.

V is TRBV4-3 and J is TRBJ2-5, with D possibly being TRBD2 (5 bases). Looked up from germline, CDR1 is LGHNA and CDR2 is YSLEER. This CDR3 is 13 amino acids long. Trimming removed 0 bases at V and 4 bases at J, with 6 bases between. This CDR3 is CASSQDRGETQYF. CDR3 sequence (DNA): TGCGCCAGCAGCCAAGATCGGGGAGAGACCCAGTACTTC.

In this sample, this clone turned up a few times. The CDR3: CASSQDRGGNTEAFF. The DNA for the CDR3 is TGCGCCAGCAGCCAAGATCGGGGAGGGAACACTGAAGCTTTCTTT. V and J are TRBV4-1 and TRBJ1-1; D gene ambiguous. This CDR3 region has 15 residues. V was clipped by 0 bases and J by 1 base, with 9 bases between them. The germline CDR1 and CDR2 sequences are MGHRA and YSYEKL.

This clone showed up just a few times. V usage is TRBV5-4 and J usage is TRBJ2-7; 8 bases map to TRBD1. Trimming removed 4 bases from V and 6 bases from J; junction bases left unmatched: 9. CDR3 length: 14 residues. Germline CDR1 and CDR2: SGHNT and YYREEE (reference sequence). This CDR3 reads CASSPSAGGSEQYF. The CDR3 region has the DNA TGTGCCAGCAGCCCATCAGCAGGGGGCAGCGAGCAGTACTTC.

This chain joins TRBV7-8 and TRBJ2-2, with D perhaps matching TRBD1 (5 bases). Trimming left V 3 bases short and J 8 bases short, with 16 bases between. CDR1 SGHVS and CDR2 FQNEAQ come from the germline V gene. The CDR3 length is 15 residues. The CDR3 bases are TGTGCCAGCAGCTTCCCTCCCCGACAGTCGGGGGAGCTGTTTTTT. As protein: CASSFPPRQSGELFF.

V is TRBV5-1 and J is TRBJ2-2; D gene ambiguous. The length of the CDR3 is 16 residues. Trimming stripped 0 bases from V and 0 bases from J, with 9 bases between. In germline, CDR1 is SGHRS, CDR2 YFSETQ. The CDR3 DNA is TGCGCCAGCAGCTTGGTTAGTTACGCGAACACCGGGGAGCTGTTTTTT. It is translated as CASSLVSYANTGELFF.

This clone was observed once. The J gene is TRBJ1-1, the V gene TRBV11-3; TRBD1 is a possible D gene (6 bases). Germline V gene sequence: CDR1 SGHNT, CDR2 YENEEA. The V end was cut by 5 bases, the J end by 6 bases, with 16 bases between. The CDR3 totals 14 residues. The CDR3 coding sequence is TGTGCCAGCAGCCAGGGGTTGGGGGCCCCTGAAGCTTTCTTT. Its protein product is CASSQGLGAPEAFF.

The chain has TRBV7-9 and TRBJ1-5; a weak D match, TRBD1 (6 bases). The CDR3 totals 13 residues. Germline loops: CDR1 SEHNR, CDR2 FQNEAQ (reference sequence). The CDR3 nucleotides read TGTTCCATTCAAGGGGGGGGCAATCAGCCCCAGCATTTT. Protein: CSIQGGGNQPQHF.

This chain connects TRBV2 to TRBJ1-2; 8 bases align to TRBD1. The CDR3 has 15 amino acids. The germline V gene has CDR1 SNHLY and CDR2 FYNNEI. After removal of 3 bases from V and 7 bases from J, the junction contained 10 bases not matched to a gene. DNA for the CDR3: TGTGCCAGCAGTGATACAAGGACAGGGCCTGGTGGCTACACCTTC. Translated: CASSDTRTGPGGYTF.

This clone was recorded a few times. CDR3 residues: CASSQVAGQGFEQFF. Here the CDR3 DNA reads TGTGCCAGCAGCCAAGTCGCGGGACAGGGGTTTGAGCAGTTCTTC. This sequence joins TRBV14 and TRBJ2-1; 10 bases map to TRBD1. This CDR3 region has 15 residues. J was trimmed by 9 bases and V by 1 base; bases with no gene match: 6. Germline V CDR1 and CDR2: SGHDN, FVKESK.